The text below deals with one T cell receptor beta chain. The data belong to a study of blood T cell repertoires in COVID-19. Study-level background: Acute and convalescent COVID-19 specimens originated in the United States, Italy and Spain. PBMCs, B-cell-depleted T cells, or T cells were the source of the cDNA or gDNA that made up the material.

Authors' data handling: Scientists estimated how many nucleated cells there were by amplifying reference gene primers. Clones were read by immunoSEQ multiplex PCR, and TCRdb kept only the in-frame ones, dropping some. The V and J calls and clone size were taken over from that table, and D and trimming were inferred from the DNA. The top ten hold 1.9% of the sample, which has hundreds of thousands of clones, approximately 81% seen once. A PCR-confirmed or clinician-diagnosed COVID-19 case had contacted exposed participants within 2 weeks of entry. The CDR3 is 16 residues long. V was trimmed by 2 bases and J by 7 bases, leaving 18 bases between them. Germline CDR1 and CDR2: MDHEN and SYDVKM.

The J gene is TRBJ2-1, the V gene TRBV28, with D perhaps TRBD1 (5 bases). Sequencing was performed on PBMCs or T cells enriched from blood (not recorded which). This clonotype was sampled from a woman in her 30s who had been exposed to COVID-19. The CDR3 here is CASSLATQGRLNEQFF. The CDR3 DNA reads as TGTGCCAGCAGTTTAGCGACTCAGGGTCGTTTAAATGAGCAGTTCTTC.